The 5 T cell receptor beta chains below were found in one sample sequenced in a study of blood T cell repertoires in COVID-19. Profiling relied on immunoSEQ multiplex PCR, and the TCRdb table lists in-frame clones only, not all of them. The profile shows over 200,000 clones, around 83% of them singletons. Sequencing used peripheral blood. These receptors were taken from a man older than 75 with acute or convalescent COVID-19.

The chain recombines TRBV18 with TRBJ2-3, with 8 bases that match TRBD1. CDR3 length: 18 amino acids. The germline CDR1 and CDR2 sequences are KGHSH and LQKENI. V gave up 6 bases and J gave up 2 bases; unmatched junction bases: 16. The CDR3 sequence: CASSRSMIQGDNTDTQYF. CDR3 DNA: TGTGCCAGCTCGCGATCGATGATACAGGGGGATAACACAGATACGCAGTATTTT. Using reference TRBV18 and TRBJ2-3 for the parts outside the CDR3, the full variable domain is NAGVMQNPRHLVRRRGQEARLRCSPMKGHSHVYWYRQLPEEGLKFMVYLQKENIIDESGMPKERFSAEFPKEGPSILRIQQVVRGDSAAYFCASSRSMIQGDNTDTQYFGPGTRLTVL.

This clone turned up a few times. This chain links TRBV2 with TRBJ2-7; 7 nucleotides align to TRBD2. V gave up 4 bases and J gave up 6 bases; unmatched junction bases: 6. The CDR3 has 13 amino acids. Germline V gives CDR1 SNHLY, CDR2 FYNNEI. In DNA form, the CDR3 reads TGTGCCAGCAGTGTCGGCCTAGCGGCCGAGCAGTACTTC. Its translation: CASSVGLAAEQYF.

This chain links TRBV15 with TRBJ2-5, with 7 bases fitting TRBD2. The CDR3 spans 17 residues. The V gene's germline CDR1 is LNHNV and CDR2 YYDKDF (reference sequence). V lost 5 bases to trimming and J lost 1 base; unmatched junction nucleotides: 13. The CDR3 sequence is CATSPFGRERIQETQYF. DNA of the CDR3: TGTGCCACCAGCCCCTTTGGGCGGGAGAGAATCCAAGAGACCCAGTACTTC. The complete variable domain, with remaining parts taken from reference TRBV15 and TRBJ2-5, reads DAMVIQNPRYQVTQFGKPVTLSCSQTLNHNVMYWYQQKSSQAPKLLFHYYDKDFNNEADTPDNFQSRRPNTSFCFLDIRSPGLGDTAMYLCATSPFGRERIQETQYFGPGTRLLVL.

J is TRBJ2-7 and V is TRBV28; possible D gene TRBD2, 6 bases. This CDR3 has 14 amino acids. Trimming shortened V by 6 bases and J by 5 bases, and 17 bases separated the two germline ends. Germline assignment: CDR1 MDHEN and CDR2 SYDVKM. CDR3 DNA sequence: TGTGCCAGCAGGGGTGGAGGGATCGGGGACGAGCAGTACTTC. Protein product: CASRGGGIGDEQYF.

The J gene is TRBJ1-2, the V gene TRBV5-4; TRBD1 might be the D (6 bases). The CDR3 runs 13 residues. V was clipped by 2 bases and J by 6 bases, with 11 bases between them. Germline CDR1 and CDR2: SGHNT and YYREEE (reference sequence). CDR3 in amino acids: CASSLQGQDGYTF. In DNA form, the CDR3 reads TGTGCCAGCAGCTTACAGGGTCAGGATGGCTACACCTTC.